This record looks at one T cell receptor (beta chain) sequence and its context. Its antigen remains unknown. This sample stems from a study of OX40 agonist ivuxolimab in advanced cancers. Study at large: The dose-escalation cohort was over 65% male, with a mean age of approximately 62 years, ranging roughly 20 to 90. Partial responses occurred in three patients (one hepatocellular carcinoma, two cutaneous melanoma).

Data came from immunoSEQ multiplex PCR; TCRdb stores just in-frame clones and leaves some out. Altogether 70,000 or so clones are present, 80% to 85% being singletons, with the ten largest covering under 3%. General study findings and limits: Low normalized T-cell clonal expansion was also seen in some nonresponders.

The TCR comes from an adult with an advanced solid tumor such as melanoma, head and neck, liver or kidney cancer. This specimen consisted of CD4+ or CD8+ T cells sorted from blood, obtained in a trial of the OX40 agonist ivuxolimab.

The CDR3 DNA reads as TGTGCCAGCAGGTCCGGGACAGGGGTTCGTTATGGCTACACCTTC. This encodes CASRSGTGVRYGYTF. The chain employs TRBV28 and TRBJ1-2, with TRBD1 identical over 10 bases. This CDR3 is 15 amino acids long. After removal of 6 bases from V and 5 bases from J, the junction contained 9 bases not matched to a gene. Germline V gene lookup returns CDR1 MDHEN and CDR2 SYDVKM.